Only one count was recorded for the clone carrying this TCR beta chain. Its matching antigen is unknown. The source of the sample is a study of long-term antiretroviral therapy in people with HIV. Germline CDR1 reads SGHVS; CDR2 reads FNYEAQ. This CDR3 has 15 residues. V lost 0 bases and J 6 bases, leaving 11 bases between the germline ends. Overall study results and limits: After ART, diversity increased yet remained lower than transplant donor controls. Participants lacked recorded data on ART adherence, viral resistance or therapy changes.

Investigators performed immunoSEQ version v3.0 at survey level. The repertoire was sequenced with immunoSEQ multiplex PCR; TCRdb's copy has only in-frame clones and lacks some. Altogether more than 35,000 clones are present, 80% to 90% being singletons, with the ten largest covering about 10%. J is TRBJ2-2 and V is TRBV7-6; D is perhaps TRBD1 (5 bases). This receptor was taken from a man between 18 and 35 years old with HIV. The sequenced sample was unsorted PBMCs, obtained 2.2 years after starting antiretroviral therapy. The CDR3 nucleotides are TGTGCCAGCAGCTTAGCCCAGGGTTCATCCGGGGAGCTGTTTTTT. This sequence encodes CASSLAQGSSGELFF.